The 25 T cell receptor beta chains below all came from one sample that was sequenced in a study of beta chain features in type 1 diabetes. Their antigen targets remain unknown. Expressed TCRB transcripts got sequenced, as all isolated RNA was reverse transcribed. This table comes from immunoSEQ multiplex PCR, and its TCRdb copy is limited to in-frame clones, with some not included. The data contain 55,000 to 85,000 clones, 49% of them singletons. The study's findings and limits: Moderate yet significant TCRB CDR3 shortening was seen in Type 1 diabetes patients in all four CD4+ subsets.

Input material: central memory CD4+ T cells from blood. These TCRs come from a man aged 25 to 45 with type 1 diabetes.

This chain uses TRBV2 with TRBJ2-5; 8 nucleotides line up with TRBD2. Looked up from germline, CDR1 is SNHLY and CDR2 is FYNNEI. The J segment lost 10 bases and the V segment lost 0 bases, leaving 4 bases of the junction unmatched. The length of the CDR3 is 13 residues. The CDR3 loop reads CASSEARGVDQYF. The CDR3 bases are TGTGCCAGCAGTGAAGCGCGGGGGGTTGACCAGTACTTC.

This clone was found a few times. The rearrangement links TRBV29-1 to TRBJ2-5; unclear D gene. Germline loops: CDR1 SQVTM, CDR2 ANQGSEA. There are 10 residues in the CDR3. The V end was cut by 7 bases, the J end by 3 bases, with 6 bases between. The CDR3 sequence is CSASEETQYF. In nucleotides, the CDR3 is TGCAGCGCGTCCGAAGAGACCCAGTACTTC.

The V call is TRBV12-5, the J call TRBJ1-1; 9 bases match TRBD1. V gave up 6 bases and J gave up 1 base; unmatched junction bases: 3. CDR1 and CDR2 from the germline V gene are LGHNT and FRNRAP. This CDR3 has 14 amino acids. The CDR3 here is CASGPDRGNTEAFF. DNA for the CDR3: TGTGCTAGTGGACCGGACAGGGGGAACACTGAAGCTTTCTTT.

The chain combines TRBV6-5 with TRBJ1-1, with D unresolved. CDR1 and CDR2 (germline): MNHEY, SVGAGI. V lost 6 bases, J lost 4 bases, and 12 bases lay in between. The CDR3 is made up of 13 amino acids. CDR3 protein: CASSRGLSTEAFF. CDR3 bases: TGTGCCAGCAGCCGAGGACTCAGCACTGAAGCTTTCTTT.

This chain uses TRBV5-1 with TRBJ1-6, with D unclear. This CDR3 has 13 residues. The ends were cut back, 4 bases at V and 7 bases at J, with 9 bases in the middle. CDR1 and CDR2 (germline): SGHRS, YFSETQ. The CDR3 region is CASSEATNSPLHF. CDR3 DNA sequence: TGCGCCAGCAGCGAAGCCACGAATTCACCCCTCCACTTT.

The J gene is TRBJ2-3, the V gene TRBV5-1; 8 bases map to TRBD2. Germline CDR1 SGHRS, CDR2 YFSETQ. The CDR3 sequence is 16 residues long. V shed 0 bases and J 2 bases; nucleotides not matched to a gene: 5. CDR3: CASSLGAGAVTDTQYF. The DNA of the CDR3 is TGCGCCAGCAGCTTGGGAGCGGGGGCCGTCACAGATACGCAGTATTTT.

This clone showed up just a few times. CDR3 amino acids: CASSPGTVNQPQHF. The CDR3 nucleotides read TGTGCCAGCAGCCCCGGGACAGTCAATCAGCCCCAGCATTTT. This chain joins TRBV7-9 and TRBJ1-5; TRBD1 matches 7 bases. Germline lookup yields CDR1 SEHNR and CDR2 FQNEAQ (reference sequence). This CDR3 is 14 amino acids long. Germline trimming cut 5 bases from V and 3 bases from J; bases unmatched to any gene: 4.

The chain uses TRBV4-2 and TRBJ2-7; 7 bases line up with TRBD2. Germline assignment: CDR1 LGHNA and CDR2 YNFKEQ. This CDR3 has 14 residues. V was pared by 4 bases and J by 5 bases, with 8 bases of the junction left unmatched. CDR3 amino acids: CASSPLAVSDEQYF. CDR3 nucleotide sequence: TGTGCCAGCAGCCCCCTAGCGGTATCCGACGAGCAGTACTTC.

This clone came up a few times. The V and J genes are TRBV5-1 and TRBJ2-1; 14 positions match TRBD2. Trimming at V came to 1 base and at J to 2 bases, leaving 8 bases not matched to a gene. The CDR3 contains 19 residues. Germline CDR1 is SGHRS and CDR2 is YFSETQ. CDR3 residues: CASSLRLAGGAIPYNEQFF. The CDR3 DNA reads as TGCGCCAGCAGCTTGAGACTAGCGGGAGGGGCGATTCCCTACAATGAGCAGTTCTTC.

The V gene is TRBV27, the J gene TRBJ1-2; 7 bases map to TRBD1. The V gene's germline CDR1 is MNHEY and CDR2 SMNVEV (reference sequence). V dropped 4 bases and J dropped 5; count of bases not matched to a gene: 4. The CDR3 runs to 13 residues. The CDR3 region is CASSWDRRYGYTF. DNA of the CDR3: TGTGCCAGCAGTTGGGACAGAAGATATGGCTACACCTTC.

This clone was detected only a few times. V is TRBV4-1 and J is TRBJ1-4; perhaps TRBD1 as D (6 bases). Between the trimmed V and J ends, which lost 1 base and 3 bases, there was a span of 12 bases. This CDR3 is 16 amino acids long. Germline V gives CDR1 MGHRA, CDR2 YSYEKL. The CDR3 protein is CASSQATGFANEKLFF. The DNA for the CDR3 is TGCGCCAGCAGCCAAGCCACAGGGTTTGCTAATGAAAAACTGTTTTTT.

This clone has a single count. The CDR3 DNA reads TGCGCCAGCAGCTTAGGGCCAGGCGGGCGAGAGACCCAGTACTTC. Translating gives CASSLGPGGRETQYF. This chain links TRBV5-1 with TRBJ2-5; TRBD2 is a possible D gene (5 bases). Germline V gene data show CDR1 as SGHRS and CDR2 as YFSETQ. Trimming cost V 2 bases and J 4 bases, with 15 bases left between them. The CDR3 is 15 residues long.

The chain uses TRBV7-9 and TRBJ1-1; D not resolved. V was pared by 1 base and J by 0 bases, with 9 bases between. The CDR3 has 15 amino acids. Germline-derived CDR1 and CDR2 are SEHNR and FQNEAQ (reference sequence). CDR3 sequence: CASSLDRVMNTEAFF. In DNA, the CDR3 is TGTGCCAGCAGCTTAGACCGGGTAATGAACACTGAAGCTTTCTTT.

This clone was counted only a few times. The rearrangement links TRBV7-9 to TRBJ1-1; 10 bases agree with TRBD1. Germline loops: CDR1 SEHNR, CDR2 FQNEAQ (reference sequence). Losses at the gene ends were 10 bases for V and 3 bases for J; bases not matched to a gene: 8. The CDR3 is 14 amino acids. The chain's CDR3 is CATTTGGIDTEAFF. The CDR3 nucleotides read TGTGCCACTACGACAGGGGGCATAGACACTGAAGCTTTCTTT.

This rearrangement joins TRBV2 to TRBJ2-7, with 9 bases lining up with TRBD1. The ends lost 8 bases at V and 2 bases at J; junction bases unmatched: 1. This CDR3 comprises 12 residues. Germline V gene sequence: CDR1 SNHLY, CDR2 FYNNEI. The CDR3 spells CASGTGTYEQYF. DNA for the CDR3: TGTGCCAGCGGGACAGGGACCTACGAGCAGTACTTC. Complete variable domain (other parts from reference TRBV2 and TRBJ2-7): EPEVTQTPSHQVTQMGQEVILRCVPISNHLYFYWYRQILGQKVEFLVSFYNNEISEKSEIFDDQFSVERPDGSNFTLKIRSTKLEDSAMYFCASGTGTYEQYFGPGTRLTVT.

The chain links TRBV2 to TRBJ2-7; 9 bases line up with TRBD1. The CDR3 spans 14 residues. V lost 5 bases, J lost 7 bases, and 9 bases stayed unmatched. Germline CDR1 SNHLY, CDR2 FYNNEI. CDR3: CASSNPGTGREQYF. The CDR3 nucleotides read TGTGCCAGCAGTAATCCCGGGACAGGGAGAGAGCAGTACTTC.

This chain joins TRBV18 and TRBJ2-5; unclear D gene. Gene TRBJ2-7 matches the end of the DNA better, so the J call may be wrong. This CDR3 has 13 residues. Germline V gene data show CDR1 as KGHSH and CDR2 as LQKENI. The CDR3 sequence is CASSPNPSYEQYF. CDR3 bases: TGTGCCAGCTCACCCAATCCCTCCTACGAGCAGTACTTC.

The rearrangement joins TRBV5-1 to TRBJ2-3; possible D gene TRBD2, 5 bases. Germline lookup yields CDR1 SGHRS and CDR2 YFSETQ. V lost 4 bases and J lost 5, with 14 bases in between. The CDR3 covers 14 residues. CDR3 sequence reads: CASSGRLAGDTQYF. The CDR3 coding sequence is TGCGCCAGCAGCGGGAGACTGGCAGGAGATACGCAGTATTTT.

The chain joins TRBV7-9 to TRBJ2-3; possibly TRBD2 for D (5 bases). The CDR3 consists of 14 residues. The V gene lost 0 bases and the J gene lost 6 bases, with 10 bases spanning the gap. The germline V gene encodes CDR1 SEHNR and CDR2 FQNEAQ (reference sequence). The CDR3 loop reads CASSLAGEVDTQYF. The CDR3 DNA reads TGTGCCAGCAGCTTAGCGGGAGAAGTTGATACGCAGTATTTT.

This chain uses TRBV5-1 with TRBJ1-1; possible D gene TRBD1, 6 bases. V was pared by 2 bases and J by 0 bases, with 8 bases between. CDR1 is SGHRS and CDR2 is YFSETQ in the germline V gene. There are 14 residues in the CDR3. The CDR3 nucleotides read TGCGCCAGCAGCTTCGACAGGATGAACACTGAAGCTTTCTTT. Residues: CASSFDRMNTEAFF.

This chain joins TRBV6-1 and TRBJ1-5; tentatively, D is TRBD1 (5 bases). The CDR3 totals 13 residues. Per the germline V gene, CDR1 is MNHNS and CDR2 is SASEGT. Trimming took 5 bases from V and 4 from J, leaving 9 bases between them. In DNA, the CDR3 is TGTGCCAGCAGTCTTGACAGAAATCAGCCCCAGCATTTT. Its protein product is CASSLDRNQPQHF.

J is TRBJ2-1 and V is TRBV7-9, with 13 bases identical to TRBD2. J gave up 8 bases and V 7 bases, and 11 bases lay outside the gene matches. The germline V gene has CDR1 SEHNR and CDR2 FQNEAQ (reference sequence). The CDR3 is 16 amino acids. The CDR3 bases are TGTGCCAGCACCTATAAGACTAGCGGGGGGTTGGATGAGCAGTTCTTC. Its protein is CASTYKTSGGLDEQFF.

The genes are TRBV9 and TRBJ2-5; 8 bases fit TRBD1. Gene TRBJ2-7 matches the end of the DNA better, so the J call may be wrong. The CDR3 runs 14 residues. The germline CDR1 and CDR2 sequences are SGDLS and YYNGEE. This chain's CDR3 is CASSARQGLYEQYF. The CDR3 DNA is TGTGCCAGCAGCGCGAGACAGGGGCTCTACGAGCAGTACTTC.

V is TRBV6-1 and J is TRBJ1-1, with TRBD1 identical over 11 bases. The CDR3 extends over 14 amino acids. Germline V gives CDR1 MNHNS, CDR2 SASEGT. With 5 bases clipped from V and 6 bases from J, the junction kept 5 bases outside the gene matches. CDR3 region: CASSLGQGVPEAFF. The DNA of the CDR3 is TGTGCCAGCAGTTTGGGACAGGGGGTCCCTGAAGCTTTCTTT.

The chain uses TRBV13 and TRBJ1-6; the match to TRBD1 covers 12 bases. Germline-derived CDR1 and CDR2 are PRHDT and FYEKMQ (reference sequence). The CDR3 loop spans 16 amino acids. The J segment lost 10 bases and the V segment lost 0 bases, leaving 4 bases of the junction unmatched. The CDR3 here is CASSLGAGTGGSPLHF. Here the CDR3 DNA reads TGTGCCAGCAGCTTAGGGGCCGGGACAGGGGGCTCACCCCTCCACTTT.